A single sample is the source of the 12 T cell receptor beta chains below, sequenced in a study of T cells after yellow fever vaccination. TCRdb reprocessed the 5' RACE reads via MiXCR and lists one record per CDR3 protein. The repertoire holds 200,000 to 250,000 distinct CDR3 sequences, with under 3.5% as singletons. The source was CD4+ T cells sorted from PBMCs, collected 10 days after the yellow fever booster vaccination. All receptors derive from a man between 18 and 35 years old who received the YFV17D yellow fever vaccine.

In this sample, this clonotype turned up a few times. This sequence joins TRBV6-2 or TRBV6-3 and TRBJ2-7; D gene unclear. The germline gives CDR1 MNHEY, CDR2 SVGEGT. V was cut by 4 bases and J by 2 bases, with 6 bases left in between. This CDR3 comprises 12 residues. This CDR3 reads CASSSTPYEQYF. Written as DNA, the CDR3 is TGTGCCAGCAGTTCGACCCCCTACGAGCAGTACTTC.

This clonotype has at least ten counts. V and J are TRBV5-1 and TRBJ2-7; no clear D gene. The length of the CDR3 is 12 residues. Trimming left V 0 bases short and J 5 bases short, with 6 bases between. Germline-derived CDR1 and CDR2 are SGHRS and YFSETQ. DNA of the CDR3: TGCGCCAGCAGCTTGGTAGCCCACGAGCAGTACTTC. Protein sequence: CASSLVAHEQYF.

The chain uses TRBV12-3 or TRBV12-4 and TRBJ2-7; D is unresolved. CDR3 length equals 12 residues. With 3 bases removed from V and 1 base from J, the gap between germline ends came to 4 bases. This chain's CDR3 is CASSFESYEQYF. For the CDR3, the DNA is TGTGCCAGCAGTTTCGAATCCTACGAGCAGTACTTC.

This clonotype appeared many times. The genes are TRBV4-1 and TRBJ2-5; TRBD1 aligns across 7 bases. The germline V gene has CDR1 MGHRA and CDR2 YSYEKL. After removal of 0 bases from V and 5 bases from J, the junction contained 6 bases not matched to a gene. The CDR3 spans 15 residues. The DNA of the CDR3 is TGCGCCAGCAGCCAAGATTGGACAGGCGGGGAGACCCAGTACTTC. Its protein is CASSQDWTGGETQYF.

There are many counts of this clonotype. V is TRBV20-1 and J is TRBJ1-6; D is undetermined. Germline CDR1 reads DFQATT; CDR2 reads SNEGSKA (reference sequence). The CDR3 spans 12 residues. The V and J ends lost 0 bases and 12 bases respectively, with 9 bases between them. CDR3 sequence (DNA): TGCAGTGCTAGAGATTCTTCCAAACCCCTCCACTTT. Translating gives CSARDSSKPLHF.

V is TRBV28 and J is TRBJ1-2, with 8 bases matching TRBD1. CDR1 is MDHEN and CDR2 is SYDVKM in the germline V gene. The CDR3 sequence is 13 residues long. V trimming: 6 bases; J trimming: 4 bases; junction bases outside the gene matches: 4. CDR3 sequence: CASRPTGVYGYTF. The CDR3 region has the DNA TGTGCCAGCAGACCGACAGGGGTCTATGGCTACACCTTC.

The sample holds a few counts of this clonotype. The chain uses TRBV7-3 and TRBJ2-5; D remains unclear. The ends were cut back, 4 bases at V and 4 bases at J, with 7 bases in the middle. The CDR3 is 12 amino acids. The germline V gene has CDR1 SGHTA and CDR2 FQGTGA. The DNA of the CDR3 is TGTGCCAGCAGCTCGGACGGAGAGACCCAGTACTTC. Its protein is CASSSDGETQYF. Full variable domain (remainder filled in from reference TRBV7-3 and TRBJ2-5): GAGVSQTPSNKVTEKGKYVELRCDPISGHTALYWYRQSLGQGPEFLIYFQGTGAADDSGLPNDRFFAVRPEGSVSTLKIQRTERGDSAVYLCASSSDGETQYFGPGTRLLVL.

This clonotype occurred many times. The V call is TRBV7-3, the J call TRBJ2-3; tentatively, D is TRBD1 (6 bases). Trimming removed 2 bases from V and 6 bases from J, with 12 bases in between. Germline CDR1 reads SGHTA; CDR2 reads FQGTGA. The CDR3 runs 14 residues. The CDR3 DNA sequence: TGTGCCAGCAGCTTAGGTTCGCAGGGGGATACGCAGTATTTT. This translates into CASSLGSQGDTQYF.

The rearrangement joins TRBV7-9 to TRBJ1-5, with 7 nucleotides matching TRBD1. J was trimmed by 7 bases and V by 3 bases; bases with no gene match: 6. The CDR3 covers 14 residues. The V gene's germline CDR1 is SEHNR and CDR2 FQNEAQ (reference sequence). This chain's CDR3 is CASSLGRGGQPQHF. The CDR3 DNA reads as TGTGCCAGCAGCTTGGGCAGGGGGGGACAGCCCCAGCATTTT.

This clonotype appeared a few times. The genes are TRBV20-1 and TRBJ2-5, with 12 bases aligning to TRBD2. V was pared by 5 bases and J by 0 bases, with 7 bases of the junction left unmatched. CDR1 DFQATT and CDR2 SNEGSKA come from the germline V gene (reference sequence). The length of the CDR3 is 16 residues. DNA of the CDR3: TGCAGTGCTCAAAACGGACTAGCGGGGAACCAAGAGACCCAGTACTTC. Residues: CSAQNGLAGNQETQYF.

This clonotype was detected many times. This sequence joins TRBV12-3 or TRBV12-4 and TRBJ2-1, with D perhaps matching TRBD2 (5 bases). The CDR3 runs 13 residues. V was shortened by 6 bases and J by 4 bases, with 10 bases between the two germline ends. The CDR3 loop reads CASRLGEYNEQFF. DNA of the CDR3: TGTGCCAGCAGACTCGGGGAGTACAATGAGCAGTTCTTC.

This clonotype was detected ten times or more. The chain couples TRBV4-2 to TRBJ1-1; D ambiguous. This CDR3 contains 14 residues. Trimming cost V 7 bases and J 1 base, with 13 bases left between them. CDR1 is LGHNA and CDR2 is YNFKEQ in the germline V gene. As DNA, the CDR3 is TGTGCCAGCATTTCCCTCGGGCGGAACACTGAAGCTTTCTTT. This codes for CASISLGRNTEAFF.